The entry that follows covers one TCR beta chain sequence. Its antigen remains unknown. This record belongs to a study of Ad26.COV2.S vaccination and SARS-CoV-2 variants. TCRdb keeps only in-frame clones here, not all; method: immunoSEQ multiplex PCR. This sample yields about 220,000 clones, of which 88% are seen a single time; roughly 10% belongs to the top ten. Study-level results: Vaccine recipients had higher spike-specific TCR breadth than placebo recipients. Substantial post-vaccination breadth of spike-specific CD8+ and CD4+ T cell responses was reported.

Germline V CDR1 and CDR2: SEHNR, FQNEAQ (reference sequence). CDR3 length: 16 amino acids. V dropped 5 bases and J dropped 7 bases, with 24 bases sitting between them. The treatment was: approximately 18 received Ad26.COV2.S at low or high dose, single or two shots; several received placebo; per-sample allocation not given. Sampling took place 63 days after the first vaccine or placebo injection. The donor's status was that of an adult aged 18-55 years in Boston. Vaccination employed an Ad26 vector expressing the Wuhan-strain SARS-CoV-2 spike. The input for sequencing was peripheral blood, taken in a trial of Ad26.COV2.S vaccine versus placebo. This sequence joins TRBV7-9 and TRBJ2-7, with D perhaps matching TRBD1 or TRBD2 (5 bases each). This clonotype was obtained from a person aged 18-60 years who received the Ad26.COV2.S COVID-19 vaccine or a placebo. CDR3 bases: TGTGCCAGCAGCCCGAACGGTGGGGACGGAGCTAGGGAGCAGTACTTC. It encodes CASSPNGGDGAREQYF. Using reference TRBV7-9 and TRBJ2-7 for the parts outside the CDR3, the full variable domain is DTGVSQNPRHKITKRGQNVTFRCDPISEHNRLYWYRQTLGQGPEFLTYFQNEAQLEKSRLLSDRFSAERPKGSFSTLEIQRTEQGDSAMYLCASSPNGGDGAREQYFGPGTRLTVT.